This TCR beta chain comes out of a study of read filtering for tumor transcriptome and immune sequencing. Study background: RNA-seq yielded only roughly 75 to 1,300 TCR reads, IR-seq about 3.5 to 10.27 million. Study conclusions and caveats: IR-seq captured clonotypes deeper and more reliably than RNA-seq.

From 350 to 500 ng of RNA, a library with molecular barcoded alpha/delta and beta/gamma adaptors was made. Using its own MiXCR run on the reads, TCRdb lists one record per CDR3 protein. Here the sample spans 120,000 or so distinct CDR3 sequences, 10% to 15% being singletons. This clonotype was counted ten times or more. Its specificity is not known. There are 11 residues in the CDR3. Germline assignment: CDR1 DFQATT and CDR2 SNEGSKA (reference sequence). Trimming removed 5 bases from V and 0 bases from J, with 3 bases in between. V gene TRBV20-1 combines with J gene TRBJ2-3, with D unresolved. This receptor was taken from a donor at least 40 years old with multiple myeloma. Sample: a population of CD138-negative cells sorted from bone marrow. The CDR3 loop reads CSAESTDTQYF. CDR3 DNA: TGCAGTGCTGAGAGCACAGATACGCAGTATTTT.